Each of the 27 T cell receptor beta chains below was sequenced from the same sample in a study of sequential checkpoint blockade in melanoma. Treatment: randomized to nivolumab then ipilimumab (arm A) or the reverse (arm B). The method was immunoSEQ multiplex PCR; TCRdb's version includes in-frame clones alone and lacks a portion of them. The table lists some 3,000 clones, around a fifth of them singletons, with 15% to 18% in the top ten. The specimen comprised tumor tissue (inferred from file names), sampled from a patient given nivolumab and ipilimumab in sequence. The receptors were gathered from a human patient with melanoma. Some clones in this sample may be carry-over from other donors' samples.

This clone was counted between two and nine times. V usage is TRBV6-8 and J usage is TRBJ2-1, with D maybe TRBD2 (7 bases). The CDR3 has 15 residues. Germline V gene sequence: CDR1 MNHGY, CDR2 SAAAGT. Trimming left V 5 bases short and J 4 bases short, with 15 bases between. CDR3 sequence (DNA): TGTGCCAGCAGTGCCCGGGGGGCCAGTTACAATGAGCAGTTCTTC. Translated: CASSARGASYNEQFF.

In its sample, this clone ranks as medium-sized. The genes are TRBV11-3 and TRBJ1-1; D is unclear. Trimming shortened V by 1 base and J by 4 bases, and 13 bases separated the two germline ends. Germline assignment: CDR1 SGHNT and CDR2 YENEEA. The CDR3 extends over 15 amino acids. Here the CDR3 reads CASSLGVLGVTEAFF. In DNA form, the CDR3 reads TGTGCCAGCAGCTTAGGGGTGCTCGGGGTCACTGAAGCTTTCTTT.

The table lists this clone with a few counts. This rearrangement joins TRBV9 to TRBJ1-2; D gene uncertain. The CDR3 spans 13 residues. Germline V CDR1 and CDR2: SGDLS, YYNGEE. The V end was cut by 7 bases, the J end by 8 bases, with 18 bases between. CDR3 in DNA: TGTGCCAGCGAGAAAGCGGGCAGAGGAGGCTACACCTTC. Residues: CASEKAGRGGYTF.

J is TRBJ2-5 and V is TRBV4-1; TRBD2 agrees at 14 bases. The CDR3 is 17 residues long. Germline V gene data show CDR1 as MGHRA and CDR2 as YSYEKL. Trimming at V came to 0 bases and at J to 5 bases, leaving 5 bases not matched to a gene. The CDR3 here is CASSQDRTSGGRETQYF. CDR3 sequence (DNA): TGCGCCAGCAGCCAAGATCGGACTAGCGGGGGGCGGGAGACCCAGTACTTC.

This clone was found a few times. This chain links TRBV6-8 with TRBJ1-6, with TRBD1 matching over 7 bases. This CDR3 is built from 14 residues. In germline, CDR1 is MNHGY, CDR2 SAAAGT. J gave up 7 bases and V 2 bases, and 2 bases lay outside the gene matches. The CDR3 sequence is CASSYLDRNSPLHF. CDR3 DNA sequence: TGTGCCAGCAGTTACCTGGACAGGAATTCACCCCTCCACTTT.

This clone was observed a few times. V and J are TRBV11-3 and TRBJ2-1; 8 bases are shared with TRBD1. The CDR3 runs to 17 residues. CDR1 SGHNT and CDR2 YENEEA come from the germline V gene. The V and J ends lost 2 bases and 3 bases, in that order; junction bases with no gene match: 9. CDR3 sequence: CASSLSQGAHRYNEQFF. DNA of the CDR3: TGTGCCAGCAGCTTATCCCAGGGGGCCCACCGCTACAATGAGCAGTTCTTC.

The V gene is TRBV6-8, the J gene TRBJ1-3, with D possibly matching TRBD1 (6 bases). Germline CDR1 MNHGY, CDR2 SAAAGT. The CDR3 loop spans 14 amino acids. Deletions cut 10 bases from V and 2 bases from J, with 15 bases between. The CDR3 loop reads CATQQGSAGNTIYF. DNA of the CDR3: TGTGCCACCCAACAGGGTTCGGCTGGAAACACCATATATTTT.

The chain recombines TRBV11-3 with TRBJ2-1; 10 nucleotides match TRBD2. Looked up from germline, CDR1 is SGHNT and CDR2 is YENEEA. V was pared by 4 bases and J by 6 bases, with 9 bases of the junction left unmatched. The CDR3 has 16 amino acids. The CDR3 loop is CASSSASGGPSNEQFF. CDR3 coding DNA: TGTGCCAGCAGCTCCGCTAGCGGGGGCCCCAGCAATGAGCAGTTCTTC. The full variable domain, its missing parts supplied by reference TRBV11-3 and TRBJ2-1, is EAGVVQSPRYKIIEKKQPVAFWCNPISGHNTLYWYLQNLGQGPELLIRYENEEAVDDSQLPKDRFSAERLKGVDSTLKIQPAELGDSAVYLCASSSASGGPSNEQFFGPGTRLTVL.

This clone was counted a few times. The V call is TRBV6-8, the J call TRBJ2-1, with D perhaps given as TRBD1 or TRBD2 (6 bases each). V was clipped by 5 bases and J by 8 bases, with 13 bases between them. CDR3 size: 13 residues. Germline-derived CDR1 and CDR2 are MNHGY and SAAAGT. The CDR3 loop reads CASSDGGADEQFF. The CDR3 DNA is TGTGCCAGCAGTGACGGGGGCGCGGATGAGCAGTTCTTC.

In DNA, the CDR3 is TGTGCCAGTAGTACCACGAACACGGCCGGAGGCGAGCAGTACTTC. Encoded protein: CASSTTNTAGGEQYF. V and J are TRBV19 and TRBJ2-7; tentative D call: TRBD2 (5 bases). Germline V CDR1 and CDR2: LNHDA, SQIVND (reference sequence). Trimming took 4 bases from V and 6 from J, leaving 19 bases between them. The CDR3 sequence is 15 residues long.

This clone qualifies as medium-sized (0.01 to 0.1%). The J gene is TRBJ1-5, the V gene TRBV19; possibly TRBD1 for D (6 bases). Germline V lookup: CDR1 LNHDA, CDR2 SQIVND (reference sequence). Trimming left V 6 bases short and J 6 bases short, with 12 bases between. The CDR3 runs 13 residues. The CDR3 reads CASSPTGLQPQHF. The CDR3 DNA reads as TGTGCCAGTAGCCCGACAGGTCTTCAGCCCCAGCATTTT.

The J gene is TRBJ2-3, the V gene TRBV9; D not certain. Trimming pared 4 bases from V and 1 base from J, leaving 4 bases between. From germline, CDR1 is SGDLS and CDR2 YYNGEE. This CDR3 contains 12 residues. This CDR3 is CASSQGTDTQYF. CDR3 nucleotides: TGTGCCAGCAGCCAGGGCACAGATACGCAGTATTTT. Full variable domain (remainder filled in from reference TRBV9 and TRBJ2-3): DSGVTQTPKHLITATGQRVTLRCSPRSGDLSVYWYQQSLDQGLQFLIQYYNGEERAKGNILERFSAQQFPDLHSELNLSSLELGDSALYFCASSQGTDTQYFGPGTRLTVL.

A few counts support this clone. The chain links TRBV6-8 to TRBJ1-1, with D uncertain. The CDR3 totals 13 residues. Trimming left V 6 bases short and J 1 base short, with 9 bases between. Germline loops: CDR1 MNHGY, CDR2 SAAAGT. Here the CDR3 DNA reads TGTGCCAGCAGCTCCATGGGGAACACTGAAGCTTTCTTT. This encodes CASSSMGNTEAFF.

The chain links TRBV14 to TRBJ2-7, with 7 bases that match TRBD1. The CDR3 contains 16 residues. V was clipped by 0 bases and J by 7 bases; unmatched bases: 12. Germline V gene data show CDR1 as SGHDN and CDR2 as FVKESK. The CDR3 sequence is CASSQDLLLGGREQYF. As DNA, the CDR3 is TGTGCCAGCAGCCAAGATCTGCTTCTAGGGGGCCGGGAGCAGTACTTC.

Only a few counts were recorded for this clone. The V gene is TRBV4-1, the J gene TRBJ1-4; possibly TRBD1 for D (6 bases). The CDR3 spans 15 residues. Germline V lookup: CDR1 MGHRA, CDR2 YSYEKL. V lost 0 bases, J lost 10 bases, and 15 bases lay in between. In DNA form, the CDR3 reads TGCGCCAGCAGCCAAGATTCAGGGGTCGGTGCAAAACTGTTTTTT. Translation: CASSQDSGVGAKLFF.

This sequence joins TRBV30 and TRBJ1-1; 8 bases map to TRBD1. Germline-derived CDR1 and CDR2 are GTSNPN and SVGIG (reference sequence). The CDR3 covers 11 residues. J gave up 6 bases and V 6 bases, and 3 bases lay outside the gene matches. The CDR3 sequence is CACGQGSEAFF. The CDR3 region has the DNA TGTGCCTGCGGACAGGGCTCTGAAGCTTTCTTT.

A few counts support this clone. The gene calls are TRBV19 and TRBJ1-6, with 8 nucleotides matching TRBD1. Germline V lookup: CDR1 LNHDA, CDR2 SQIVND (reference sequence). This CDR3 has 13 amino acids. The ends lost 9 bases at V and 5 bases at J; junction bases unmatched: 3. The CDR3 sequence: CASRGLDNSPLHF. The DNA for the CDR3 is TGTGCCAGCAGGGGGCTAGATAATTCACCCCTCCACTTT. Full variable domain (missing parts from reference TRBV19 and TRBJ1-6): DGGITQSPKYLFRKEGQNVTLSCEQNLNHDAMYWYRQDPGQGLRLIYYSQIVNDFQKGDIAEGYSVSREKKESFPLTVTSAQKNPTAFYLCASRGLDNSPLHFGNGTRLTVT.

This CDR3 reads CAWSVSGRGRGYTF. CDR3 DNA: TGTGCCTGGAGTGTATCGGGTAGGGGAAGAGGCTACACCTTC. The J gene is TRBJ1-2, the V gene TRBV30, with a possible D match to TRBD1 (5 bases). This CDR3 comprises 14 residues. Germline values: CDR1 GTSNPN, CDR2 SVGIG (reference sequence). Trimming stripped 0 bases from V and 8 bases from J, with 16 bases between. Full variable domain (rest looked up from reference TRBV30 and TRBJ1-2): SQTIHQWPATLVQPVGSPLSLECTVEGTSNPNLYWYRQAAGRGLQLLFYSVGIGQISSEVPQNLSASRPQDRQFILSSKKLLLSDSGFYLCAWSVSGRGRGYTFGSGTRLTVV.

Only a few counts were recorded for this clone. V gene TRBV6-8 combines with J gene TRBJ1-1, with D possibly TRBD1 on 6 matching bases. In germline, CDR1 is MNHGY, CDR2 SAAAGT. V was clipped by 6 bases and J by 4 bases, with 15 bases between them. The CDR3 loop spans 14 amino acids. The CDR3 here is CASRVTSGATEAFF. CDR3 DNA sequence: TGTGCCAGCAGAGTTACGTCGGGGGCCACTGAAGCTTTCTTT.

By share, this clone ranks as medium-sized. CDR3 sequence reads: CASLRDRGGTDTQYF. CDR3 coding DNA: TGTGCCAGCTTGCGGGACAGGGGAGGGACAGATACGCAGTATTTT. The V call is TRBV11-3, the J call TRBJ2-3; TRBD1 matches 10 bases. Germline V gene sequence: CDR1 SGHNT, CDR2 YENEEA. The CDR3 covers 15 residues. V was pared by 8 bases and J by 3 bases, with 8 bases of the junction left unmatched.

This clone was seen only a few times. CDR3 sequence: CASSLVTGGNYGYTF. The CDR3 DNA sequence: TGCGCCAGCAGCTTGGTTACAGGGGGCAACTATGGCTACACCTTC. The rearrangement links TRBV5-1 to TRBJ1-2, with TRBD1 matching 9 bases. The trim removed 0 bases at V and 2 bases at J, leaving 2 bases unmatched. Germline CDR1 reads SGHRS; CDR2 reads YFSETQ. This CDR3 is 15 amino acids long. The variable domain in full, with the rest retrieved from reference TRBV5-1 and TRBJ1-2, is KAGVTQTPRYLIKTRGQQVTLSCSPISGHRSVSWYQQTPGQGLQFLFEYFSETQRNKGNFPGRFSGRQFSNSRSEMNVSTLELGDSALYLCASSLVTGGNYGYTFGSGTRLTVV.

J is TRBJ2-2 and V is TRBV12-5; 7 positions match TRBD1. This CDR3 spans 14 amino acids. The germline V gene encodes CDR1 LGHNT and CDR2 FRNRAP. CDR3 sequence (DNA): TGTGCCACCCGAGGGACAGCGAACACCGGGGAGCTGTTTTTT. Protein: CATRGTANTGELFF. The full variable domain, with the rest looked up from reference TRBV12-5 and TRBJ2-2, is DARVTQTPRHKVTEMGQEVTMRCQPILGHNTVFWYRQTMMQGLELLAYFRNRAPLDDSGMPKDRFSAEMPDATLATLKIQPSEPRDSAVYFCATRGTANTGELFFGEGSRLTVL.

This clone was seen many times. V and J are TRBV11-3 and TRBJ2-5; 9 bases fit TRBD2. Looked up from germline, CDR1 is SGHNT and CDR2 is YENEEA. CDR3 length equals 17 residues. V shed 1 base and J 4 bases; nucleotides not matched to a gene: 10. CDR3 nucleotides: TGTGCCAGCAGCTTAGTAGGTGGGCTAGCGGGGATAGAGACCCAGTACTTC. Protein product: CASSLVGGLAGIETQYF.

This clone is medium-sized. Its ends do not fully match the called genes, so a read error is possible. The chain employs TRBV6-8 and TRBJ2-2; D is ambiguous. CDR1 is MNHGY and CDR2 is SAAAGT in the germline V gene. The CDR3 is 15 amino acids. The CDR3 nucleotides are TGTGCCAGCAGTGACTCTGAGAGTAGGACCGGGGAGCTGTTTTTT. Translation gives CASSDSESRTGELFF.

This clone was seen once. The V call is TRBV19, the J call TRBJ2-3, with D tentatively TRBD2 (8 bases). The germline gives CDR1 LNHDA, CDR2 SQIVND (reference sequence). V was trimmed by 4 bases and J by 6 bases, leaving 14 bases between them. The CDR3 is 14 amino acids. CDR3 protein: CASSRAGGQDTQYF. The DNA for the CDR3 is TGTGCCAGTAGTAGGGCGGGGGGACAGGATACGCAGTATTTT.

This clone was counted ten times or more. The chain carries TRBV11-3 and TRBJ1-2; D gene unclear. Germline V gene lookup returns CDR1 SGHNT and CDR2 YENEEA. This CDR3 comprises 15 residues. V gave up 3 bases and J gave up 7 bases, with 18 bases separating them. CDR3 DNA: TGTGCCAGCAGCTTCTCGAGGACCCGGGCGGGTGGCTACACCTTC. Translating gives CASSFSRTRAGGYTF.

This clone has only a few counts. V and J are TRBV29-1 and TRBJ2-1; TRBD1 matches 11 bases. Looked up from germline, CDR1 is SQVTM and CDR2 is ANQGSEA. The CDR3 consists of 14 residues. V lost 7 bases, J lost 7 bases, and 9 bases stayed unmatched. CDR3 residues: CSGFGQGASNEQFF. CDR3 in DNA: TGCAGCGGTTTCGGACAGGGGGCTAGTAATGAGCAGTTCTTC.